This T cell receptor beta chain stems from a study of shared clonotypes between healthy human individuals. Measured with immunoSEQ multiplex PCR; TCRdb has only the in-frame clones, and not every one. The sample gives about 2 million clones, approximately 95% of which show up once; 0.85% to 1.2% is in the top ten. The study, taken as a whole, reports: Shared across four donors were around 5% of the naive CD4 clonotypes. Non-shared clonotypes displayed generation probabilities falling below those of clonotypes present in all four donors. Generally, estimated richness proved larger in naive subsets than it did in memory subsets.

CD45RO-negative, CCR7-positively selected cells formed the naive CD8 fraction, excluding terminally differentiated effector memory CD45RA+ cells. About this clone itself: Its specificity is unknown.

Sequenced material: naive CD8+ T cells sorted from blood. This TCR derives from a man aged 18 to 29 in good health.

The CDR3 here is CASSLGDSDDEQYF. The CDR3 coding sequence is TGTGCCAGCAGTTTAGGGGACTCAGACGACGAGCAGTACTTC. The chain uses TRBV27 and TRBJ2-7; TRBD2 might be the D (6 bases). The CDR3 has 14 residues. Trimming shortened V by 2 bases and J by 5 bases, and 13 bases separated the two germline ends. CDR1 is MNHEY, CDR2 SMNVEV, per germline (reference sequence).